These 9 T cell receptor beta chains came from one sample sequenced in a study of blood T cell repertoires in COVID-19. The repertoire was sequenced with immunoSEQ multiplex PCR; TCRdb's copy has only in-frame clones and lacks some. The table shows about 180,000 clones, with 80% to 90% occurring only once. Sequencing input: peripheral blood. These receptors were collected from a man aged 18 to 35 who had recovered from COVID-19.

V usage is TRBV6-5 and J usage is TRBJ1-4; D call uncertain. Germline V lookup: CDR1 MNHEY, CDR2 SVGAGI. Trimming stripped 5 bases from V and 4 bases from J, with 11 bases between. CDR3 length: 14 residues. The CDR3 DNA sequence: TGTGCCAGCAGTCCTTACGGGAGTAATGAAAAACTGTTTTTT. It yields the protein CASSPYGSNEKLFF.

V and J are TRBV6-1 and TRBJ2-7; maybe TRBD2 (6 bases). Trimming left V 2 bases short and J 2 bases short, with 10 bases between. The CDR3 is 14 amino acids. CDR1 MNHNS and CDR2 SASEGT come from the germline V gene. The CDR3 DNA follows: TGTGCCAGCAGTGAATATAGCGGCGCCTACGAGCAGTACTTC. Protein product: CASSEYSGAYEQYF.

The chain employs TRBV5-4 and TRBJ2-1; TRBD2 agrees at 9 bases. V trimming: 0 bases; J trimming: 10 bases; junction bases outside the gene matches: 11. Germline V gene lookup returns CDR1 SGHNT and CDR2 YYREEE (reference sequence). The CDR3 totals 16 residues. For the CDR3, the DNA is TGTGCCAGCAGCTTGGCGATAGCGGGAGCTTATAAGGAGCAGTTCTTC. Protein product: CASSLAIAGAYKEQFF.

This clone was seen only a few times. The chain couples TRBV19 to TRBJ1-3, with D possibly TRBD1 on 6 matching bases. V was shortened by 7 bases and J by 0 bases, with 19 bases between the two germline ends. From germline, CDR1 is LNHDA and CDR2 SQIVND (reference sequence). This CDR3 comprises 17 residues. The CDR3 DNA follows: TGTGCCAGTACTAAAACCGGGACACGGCACTCTGGAAACACCATATATTTT. Translating gives CASTKTGTRHSGNTIYF.

The chain links TRBV19 to TRBJ1-1; 10 nucleotides agree with TRBD1. Unmatched junction bases numbered 2, after V lost 4 bases and J lost 0 bases. The CDR3 has 15 residues. The germline V gene has CDR1 LNHDA and CDR2 SQIVND (reference sequence). The CDR3 nucleotides are TGTGCCAGTAGTACGGGACAGGGGATGAACACTGAAGCTTTCTTT. This encodes CASSTGQGMNTEAFF.

J is TRBJ2-7 and V is TRBV7-2, with D unclear. The V gene lost 1 base and the J gene lost 1 base, with 5 bases spanning the gap. The CDR3 sequence is 13 residues long. Germline-derived CDR1 and CDR2 are SGHTA and FQGNSA. CDR3: CASSLDSSYEQYF. The CDR3 nucleotides read TGTGCCAGCAGCTTAGACAGTTCCTACGAGCAGTACTTC.

This chain uses TRBV6-1 with TRBJ1-2; tentatively, D is TRBD1 (6 bases). The V end lost 2 bases, the J end lost 7 bases, and 17 bases lay between the germline ends. CDR1 MNHNS and CDR2 SASEGT come from the germline V gene. This CDR3 comprises 15 residues. The CDR3 nucleotides read TGTGCCAGCAGTGAAACCTGGCAGGGGAGCTTTGGCTACACCTTC. Its protein is CASSETWQGSFGYTF.

The chain links TRBV6-4 to TRBJ2-2; D uncertain. The germline V and J ends were trimmed by 2 bases and 1 base, with 5 bases remaining between them. This CDR3 region has 14 residues. Per the germline V gene, CDR1 is MRHNA and CDR2 is SNTAGT. CDR3 protein: CASSDERNTGELFF. The DNA for the CDR3 is TGTGCCAGCAGTGACGAGCGGAACACCGGGGAGCTGTTTTTT.

This chain uses TRBV11-2 with TRBJ2-4; tentative D call: TRBD2 (6 bases). Germline V gives CDR1 SGHAT, CDR2 FQNNGV. V lost 3 bases and J lost 7, with 7 bases in between. The length of the CDR3 is 12 residues. CDR3 sequence: CASSFRENIQYF. The DNA of the CDR3 is TGTGCCAGCAGCTTTCGGGAGAACATTCAGTACTTC.